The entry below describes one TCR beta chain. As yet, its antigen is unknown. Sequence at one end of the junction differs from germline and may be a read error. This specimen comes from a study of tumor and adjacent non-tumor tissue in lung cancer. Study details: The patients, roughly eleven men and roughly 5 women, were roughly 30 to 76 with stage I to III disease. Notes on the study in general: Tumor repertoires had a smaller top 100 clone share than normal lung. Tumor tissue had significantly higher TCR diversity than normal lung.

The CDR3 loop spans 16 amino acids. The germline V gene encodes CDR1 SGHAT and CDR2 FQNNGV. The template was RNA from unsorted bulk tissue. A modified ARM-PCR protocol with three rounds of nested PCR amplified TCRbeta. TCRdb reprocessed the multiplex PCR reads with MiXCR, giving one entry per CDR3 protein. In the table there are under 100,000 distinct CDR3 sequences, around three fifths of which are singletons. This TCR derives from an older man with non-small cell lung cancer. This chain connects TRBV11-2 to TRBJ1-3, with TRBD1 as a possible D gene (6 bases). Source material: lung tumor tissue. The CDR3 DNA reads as TGTGTCAGCAGCTTATACAGGGAAAACTCTGGAAGCACCATATATTTT. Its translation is CVSSLYRENSGSTIYF.